This T cell receptor beta chain derives from a study of neoadjuvant anti-PD-1 for oral cavity cancer. Across the study: Non-progressing patients received a fourth nivolumab dose near day 43, then surgery on days 50-56. Study-level findings and limits: Post-nivolumab, blood T cell clonality was significantly elevated in non-responders.

Germline V CDR1 and CDR2: GTSNPN, SVGIG (reference sequence). This CDR3 contains 13 residues. The V gene end was trimmed by 7 bases and the J gene end by 4 bases; junction bases not matched to a gene: 3. Time point of the sample: after neoadjuvant nivolumab, at surgical resection. Patients had HPV-negative, locally advanced oral cavity squamous cell carcinoma. On this clone: What it binds is unknown.

Most PBMC samples had 480 ng input DNA in six replicates. Some clones are missing from TCRdb's copy, which holds only in-frame ones; the method was immunoSEQ multiplex PCR. The sample consists of around 14,000 clones, about two thirds of them appearing once. This material consisted of PBMCs, taken after nivolumab (anti-PD-1) treatment. The TCR comes from a person aged 35 to 85 with oral cavity squamous cell carcinoma. The chain couples TRBV30 to TRBJ2-2; 10 bases map to TRBD1. Here the CDR3 reads CASGTGVTGELFF. CDR3 DNA: TGTGCCTCGGGGACAGGGGTCACCGGGGAGCTGTTTTTT.